The 18 T cell receptor beta chains presented below share a single source sample, sequenced in a study of OX40 agonist ivuxolimab in advanced cancers. TCRdb keeps only in-frame clones here, not all; method: immunoSEQ multiplex PCR. The data show about 86,000 clones, roughly 89% seen once. The sequencing used CD4+ or CD8+ T cells sorted from blood, collected in a trial of the OX40 agonist ivuxolimab. The receptors derive from an adult with an advanced solid tumor such as melanoma, head and neck, liver or kidney cancer.

The chain employs TRBV21-1 and TRBJ1-1; the listed D gene, TRBD1, was not tested against the DNA. TRBV21-1 is listed as a pseudogene. The CDR3 runs to 17 residues. The CDR3 DNA follows: TGTGCCAGCAGCAAAGGCCGGGACAGAGGGGATAACACTGAAGCTTTCTTT. The encoded protein is CASSKGRDRGDNTEAFF.

This clone appeared a few times. The chain carries TRBV4-2 and TRBJ2-7, with 8 bases lining up with TRBD1. V shed 4 bases and J 0 bases; nucleotides not matched to a gene: 5. Germline lookup yields CDR1 LGHNA and CDR2 YNFKEQ. This CDR3 comprises 15 residues. CDR3 DNA sequence: TGTGCCAGCAGCCCCGCGGACAGGGCCTCCTACGAGCAGTACTTC. Amino acids: CASSPADRASYEQYF.

The chain is built from TRBV4-1 and TRBJ2-3, with TRBD2 matching over 12 bases. The CDR3 has 17 residues. Germline V gene data show CDR1 as MGHRA and CDR2 as YSYEKL. J was trimmed by 6 bases and V by 4 bases; bases with no gene match: 11. The CDR3, as DNA: TGCGCCAGCAGCCGAACACAACTAGCGGGGGGCGCGGATACGCAGTATTTT. Protein product: CASSRTQLAGGADTQYF.

CDR3 nucleotides: TGTGCCAGCAGCTCCGGGACAGGGGGCGTCGCCACTGAAGCTTTCTTT. Translating it yields CASSSGTGGVATEAFF. The chain joins TRBV7-9 to TRBJ1-1, with 12 bases aligning to TRBD1. CDR3 size: 16 residues. V gave up 4 bases and J gave up 4 bases; unmatched junction bases: 7. CDR1 is SEHNR and CDR2 is FQNEAQ in the germline V gene (reference sequence).

The gene calls are TRBV7-8 and TRBJ1-1; TRBD1 matches 8 bases. The CDR3 covers 13 residues. The J segment lost 4 bases and the V segment lost 6 bases, leaving 4 bases of the junction unmatched. Germline lookup yields CDR1 SGHVS and CDR2 FQNEAQ. The CDR3 bases are TGTGCCAGCAGAATGACAGGGGTCACTGAAGCTTTCTTT. This translates into CASRMTGVTEAFF.

The chain has TRBV18 and TRBJ2-5; tentatively, D is TRBD1 or TRBD2 (5 bases each). The CDR3 loop spans 13 amino acids. CDR1 KGHSH and CDR2 LQKENI come from the germline V gene. Trimming stripped 5 bases from V and 2 bases from J, with 9 bases between. The CDR3 DNA reads TGTGCCAGCTCAGTGGGACGGCAAGAGACCCAGTACTTC. Amino acids: CASSVGRQETQYF.

The V gene is TRBV4-3, the J gene TRBJ2-2; D not resolved. This CDR3 spans 18 amino acids. Germline assignment: CDR1 LGHNA and CDR2 YSLEER. Trimming removed 0 bases at V and 0 bases at J, with 14 bases between. The CDR3, as DNA: TGCGCCAGCAGCCAAGAAGTTTTGCGGTCCGCGAACACCGGGGAGCTGTTTTTT. Translating gives CASSQEVLRSANTGELFF.

The chain has TRBV7-2 and TRBJ2-3; TRBD2 matches at 7 bases. V lost 3 bases, J lost 5 bases, and 8 bases stayed unmatched. CDR1 and CDR2 from the germline V gene are SGHTA and FQGNSA. The length of the CDR3 is 15 residues. The CDR3 reads CASSFGSSGGDTQYF. The CDR3 DNA reads TGTGCCAGCAGCTTCGGGTCTAGCGGAGGAGATACGCAGTATTTT.

The rearrangement joins TRBV5-4 to TRBJ2-3; D remains ambiguous. Germline V lookup: CDR1 SGHNT, CDR2 YYREEE (reference sequence). The CDR3 covers 15 residues. Trimming cost V 2 bases and J 4 bases, with 14 bases left between them. The CDR3 DNA follows: TGTGCCAGCAGCTTAGATGGGATACCCCCAGATACGCAGTATTTT. It encodes CASSLDGIPPDTQYF.

This chain uses TRBV29-1 with TRBJ1-5; 11 nucleotides match TRBD1. This CDR3 region has 14 residues. J was trimmed by 5 bases and V by 7 bases; bases with no gene match: 7. Germline-derived CDR1 and CDR2 are SQVTM and ANQGSEA. The CDR3 bases are TGCAGCGCACAGCTGGGACAGGGGGATCAGCCCCAGCATTTT. Translated, it gives CSAQLGQGDQPQHF. The full variable domain, rest sourced from reference TRBV29-1 and TRBJ1-5, is SAVISQKPSRDICQRGTSLTIQCQVDSQVTMMFWYRQQPGQSLTLIATANQGSEATYESGFVIDKFPISRPNLTFSTLTVSNMSPEDSSIYLCSAQLGQGDQPQHFGDGTRLSIL.

This clone was seen once. The V call is TRBV7-2, the J call TRBJ1-4; D perhaps matches TRBD1 (6 bases). V was shortened by 1 base and J by 4 bases, with 10 bases between the two germline ends. Germline-derived CDR1 and CDR2 are SGHTA and FQGNSA. The CDR3 runs 15 residues. Here the CDR3 reads CASSLDWTVNEKLFF. CDR3 bases: TGTGCCAGCAGCTTAGATTGGACAGTTAATGAAAAACTGTTTTTT.

The chain recombines TRBV5-1 with TRBJ2-1, with 8 bases fitting TRBD2. V gave up 0 bases and J gave up 2 bases; unmatched junction bases: 1. The CDR3 spans 15 residues. CDR1 is SGHRS and CDR2 is YFSETQ in the germline V gene. The CDR3 loop reads CASSLAGGAYNEQFF. The CDR3 coding sequence is TGCGCCAGCAGCTTGGCGGGAGGGGCCTACAATGAGCAGTTCTTC.

This clone is a singleton in its sample. The rearrangement uses TRBV30 and TRBJ1-2; 7 nucleotides align to TRBD1. The germline V gene encodes CDR1 GTSNPN and CDR2 SVGIG (reference sequence). The CDR3 has 13 residues. Losses at the gene ends were 1 base for V and 4 bases for J; bases not matched to a gene: 3. CDR3 loop: CAWSGDSGYGYTF. The CDR3 DNA is TGTGCCTGGAGTGGGGACAGCGGCTATGGCTACACCTTC.

The chain carries TRBV6-5 and TRBJ2-7; D unresolved. Germline V gene data show CDR1 as MNHEY and CDR2 as SVGAGI. V was clipped by 0 bases and J by 0 bases, with 6 bases between them. CDR3 size: 14 residues. CDR3 DNA sequence: TGTGCCAGCAGTTACTCTTTGGGCTCCTACGAGCAGTACGTC. It is translated as CASSYSLGSYEQYV.

The chain uses TRBV10-3 and TRBJ2-7, with D maybe TRBD2 (6 bases). The CDR3 loop spans 14 amino acids. Trimming shortened V by 0 bases and J by 8 bases, and 14 bases separated the two germline ends. Germline V gives CDR1 ENHRY, CDR2 SYGVKD. The CDR3 coding sequence is TGTGCCATCAGTGAGTCAGGGACTGACAATCAGCAGTACGTC. Translation: CAISESGTDNQQYV.

The genes are TRBV4-1 and TRBJ1-2, with 7 bases lining up with TRBD1. CDR1 and CDR2 (germline): MGHRA, YSYEKL. The ends lost 6 bases at V and 2 bases at J; junction bases unmatched: 3. CDR3 length: 13 residues. CDR3 amino acids: CASRATGNYGYTF. CDR3 bases: TGCGCCAGCAGAGCGACAGGGAACTATGGCTACACCTTC.

In DNA, the CDR3 is TGTGCCAGTATGCGAGGTAGCAATGAGCAGTTCTTC. Translating it yields CASMRGSNEQFF. J is TRBJ2-1 and V is TRBV9, with D unclear. The CDR3 consists of 12 residues. Per germline, CDR1 SGDLS and CDR2 YYNGEE. V was shortened by 8 bases and J by 6 bases, with 12 bases between the two germline ends.

This chain links TRBV28 with TRBJ2-5; possibly TRBD2 for D (5 bases). CDR3 size: 15 residues. Germline CDR1 and CDR2: MDHEN and SYDVKM. V was trimmed by 7 bases and J by 6 bases, leaving 21 bases between them. The CDR3: CASTVPGSPSKTQYF. CDR3 DNA sequence: TGTGCCAGCACCGTACCGGGATCCCCTTCCAAGACCCAGTACTTC.